The T cell receptor (beta chain) described here comes from a study of long-term antiretroviral therapy in people with HIV. General study findings and limits: Despite increasing after ART, diversity remained lower than that of transplant donor controls.

Sequencing used immunoSEQ v3.0 at survey level. Measured with immunoSEQ multiplex PCR; TCRdb has only the in-frame clones, and not every one. The profile shows tens of thousands of clones, roughly 87% of them singletons. Comment on this clone: Its antigen is unidentified. Other DNA sequences in this specimen translate into the identical CDR3.

The starting material was unsorted PBMCs, obtained 2 years after starting antiretroviral therapy. The source of this sequence is a man over 45 with HIV.

CDR3 protein: CASSPGGSTDTQYF. The CDR3 DNA reads as TGTGCCAGCAGCCCAGGGGGATCGACAGATACGCAGTATTTT. The chain links TRBV7-8 to TRBJ2-3, with TRBD1 identical over 7 bases. The CDR3 sequence is 14 residues long. CDR1 is SGHVS and CDR2 is FQNEAQ in the germline V gene. After removal of 5 bases from V and 3 bases from J, the junction contained 5 bases not matched to a gene. Drawing the rest from reference TRBV7-8 and TRBJ2-3, the complete variable domain is GAGVSQSPRYKVAKRGQDVALRCDPISGHVSLFWYQQALGQGPEFLTYFQNEAQLDKSGLPSDRFFAERPEGSVSTLKIQRTQQEDSAVYLCASSPGGSTDTQYFGPGTRLTVL.